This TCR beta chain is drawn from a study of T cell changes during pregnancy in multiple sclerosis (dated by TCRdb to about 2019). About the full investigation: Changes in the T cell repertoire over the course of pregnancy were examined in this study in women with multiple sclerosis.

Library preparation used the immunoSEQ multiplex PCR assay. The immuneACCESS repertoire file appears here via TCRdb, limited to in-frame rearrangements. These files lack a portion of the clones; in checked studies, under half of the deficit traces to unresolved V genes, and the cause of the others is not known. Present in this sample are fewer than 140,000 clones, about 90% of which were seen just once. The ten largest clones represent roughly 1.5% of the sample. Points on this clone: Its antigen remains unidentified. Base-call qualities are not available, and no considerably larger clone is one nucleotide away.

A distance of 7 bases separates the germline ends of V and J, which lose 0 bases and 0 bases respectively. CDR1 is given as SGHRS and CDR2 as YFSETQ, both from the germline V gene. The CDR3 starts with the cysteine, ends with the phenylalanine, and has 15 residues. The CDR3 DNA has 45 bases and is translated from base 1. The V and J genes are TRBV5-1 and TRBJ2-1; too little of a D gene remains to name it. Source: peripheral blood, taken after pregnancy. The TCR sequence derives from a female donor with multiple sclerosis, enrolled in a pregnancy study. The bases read TGCGCCAGCAGCTTGGAGCCCTTCTCCTACAATGAGCAGTTCTTC. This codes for CASSLEPFSYNEQFF.